A selection of T cell receptor beta chains follows, all from one sample in a study of cytomegalovirus exposure and HLA in healthy donors. Assay used: immunoSEQ multiplex PCR; TCRdb lists only in-frame clones, some missing. The sample carries 150,000 to 200,000 clones, roughly two thirds recorded once. The material sequenced was PBMCs. These receptors were taken from a woman aged 18-29 years in good health and CMV-seropositive. Each CDR3 is given with its conserved first and last residue. A D gene is named only where the DNA matches it firmly. Size values are once, few and many counts, or a class for expanded clones, and some rows have none.

>TRBJ2-1|TRBV10-2|16|TRBD2|few
TGCGCCAGCAGACTAGCGGGAGGAGTGCGTTACAATGAGCAGTTCTTC
CASRLAGGVRYNEQFF
>TRBJ1-1|TRBV28|13|TRBD1|few
TGTGCCAGCAACTTAGGGACAGCCACTGAAGCTTTCTTT
CASNLGTATEAFF
>TRBJ2-7|TRBV6-1|12|-|-
TGTGCCAGCAGTGGAATGGGCCACGAGCAGTACTTC
CASSGMGHEQYF
>TRBJ2-2|TRBV6-5|15|-|-
TGTGCCAGCAGTTACTCGGCCCAGGGAACCGGGGAGCTGTTTTTT
CASSYSAQGTGELFF
>TRBJ2-7|TRBV4-3|17|-|once
TGCGCCAGCAGCCAAGGTAGCAAGGCAGCAAGCTCCTACGAGCAGTACTTC
CASSQGSKAASSYEQYF
>TRBJ2-7|TRBV4-3|15|TRBD1|-
TGCGCCAGCAGCCAAAGACAGGGCCTTGGCTACGAGCAGTACTTC
CASSQRQGLGYEQYF
>TRBJ2-5|TRBV7-6|16|TRBD2|-
TGTGCCAGCAGCGACCGACTAGCGGGGCCTCAAGAGACCCAGTACTTC
CASSDRLAGPQETQYF
>TRBJ2-7|TRBV5-1|14|-|-
TGCGCCAGCAGCCTGCAGGGAGGAGGTTACGAGCAGTACTTC
CASSLQGGGYEQYF
>TRBJ1-5|TRBV7-9|16|TRBD1|-
TGTGCCAGCAGCCAGACAGGGGGCAAACATGATCAGCCCCAGCATTTT
CASSQTGGKHDQPQHF
>TRBJ2-1|TRBV6-4|18|TRBD2|-
TGTGCCAGCAGTGACCCCGGGACTAGCGGGGGATTTAGTTATGAGCAGTTCTTC
CASSDPGTSGGFSYEQFF
>TRBJ2-7|TRBV6-6|14|TRBD2|-
TGTGCCAGTACCGAGGGGAGGGTTTACTACGAGCAGTACTTC
CASTEGRVYYEQYF
>TRBJ1-5|TRBV9|15|-|once
TGTGCCAGCAGCGTAGGAGGGAATAGCAATCAGCCCCAGCATTTT
CASSVGGNSNQPQHF
>TRBJ2-7|TRBV6-5|15|TRBD2|-
TGTGCCAGCAGTTACTCGGCGGCGGGGGGCTACGAGCAGTACTTC
CASSYSAAGGYEQYF
>TRBJ2-1|TRBV5-8|15|-|once
TGTGCCAGCAGCTTGATCGGTAACTCCTACAATGAGCAGTTCTTC
CASSLIGNSYNEQFF
>TRBJ1-5|TRBV6-1|15|-|-
TGTGCCAGCAGTGAGGCTCAGGGTTTGTATCAGCCCCAGCATTTT
CASSEAQGLYQPQHF
>TRBJ2-1|TRBV4-1|15|TRBD2|-
TGCGCCAGCAGCCAGGGGACTAGCGGATACAATGAGCAGTTCTTC
CASSQGTSGYNEQFF
>TRBJ2-2|TRBV27|15|TRBD1|few
TGTGCCAGCAGTTTCAGACAGGGTGGCACCGGGGAGCTGTTTTTT
CASSFRQGGTGELFF
>TRBJ1-2|TRBV10-3|15|TRBD1|-
TGTGCCATCAGTGAGTCGGGACAGTCTAACTATGGCTACACCTTC
CAISESGQSNYGYTF
>TRBJ2-6|TRBV7-6|17|TRBD2|-
TGTGCCAGCAAACCCCTGGGGGGGAGTGGTGGGGCCAACGTCCTGACTTTC
CASKPLGGSGGANVLTF
>TRBJ2-1|TRBV27|15|TRBD2|-
TGTGCCAGCAGTTTACAAGCGGGGGGGGTCAATGAGCAGTTCTTC
CASSLQAGGVNEQFF
>TRBJ2-1|TRBV7-9|16|-|once
TGTGCCAGCAGCCCGAAAGGACTAAGCTCCTACAATGAGCAGTTCTTC
CASSPKGLSSYNEQFF
>TRBJ1-2|TRBV11-2|14|-|-
TGTGCCAGCAGCTTAGAGGCCACTAACTATGGCTACACCTTC
CASSLEATNYGYTF
>TRBJ2-7|TRBV5-5|16|TRBD2|-
TGTGCCAGCAGCCCATCCCCACTAGCGGCAGACTACGAGCAGTACTTC
CASSPSPLAADYEQYF
>TRBJ1-1|TRBV19|16|TRBD1|few
TGTGCCAGTAGTTTCTCCCGGACAGGGGGGAACACTGAAGCTTTCTTT
CASSFSRTGGNTEAFF
>TRBJ1-2|TRBV6-5|13|-|-
TGTGCCAGCAGTTACTCTGGGGACAACGGCTACACCTTC
CASSYSGDNGYTF
>TRBJ2-7|TRBV15|13|-|-
TGTGCCACCAGTTCGCGGGAAACCCTCGAGCAGTACTTC
CATSSRETLEQYF
>TRBJ2-3|TRBV10-3|15|TRBD2|-
TGTGCCATCAGTGAGGCGGGAGGGCGGGCAGATACGCAGTATTTT
CAISEAGGRADTQYF
>TRBJ2-5|TRBV29-1|14|-|-
TGCAGCGTTCGGCGGGACGGGGCCCAAGAGACCCAGTACTTC
CSVRRDGAQETQYF